One and the same sample provided the 8 T cell receptor beta chains below, sequenced in a study of blood T cells in healthy people across ages. For the second PCR, which ran for 7 to 11 cycles, a sample-barcoded 5' primer and a J-beta primer mix were used. From the 5' RACE reads, TCRdb called clonotypes with MiXCR, one entry per CDR3 protein. The sample has about 1.5 million distinct CDR3 sequences; approximately 39% are singletons. The sequencing input was blood. The receptors were sampled from a woman under 30 in good health.

This clonotype was seen only a few times. The rearrangement links TRBV10-1 to TRBJ2-5, with 9 nucleotides matching TRBD1. V trimming: 5 bases; J trimming: 1 base; junction bases outside the gene matches: 5. CDR1 and CDR2 (germline): WNHNN, SYGVQD (reference sequence). The CDR3 loop spans 15 amino acids. Here the CDR3 reads CASSNWTGAQETQYF. CDR3 nucleotides: TGCGCCAGCAGTAACTGGACAGGGGCCCAAGAGACCCAGTACTTC.

V usage is TRBV9 and J usage is TRBJ2-4, with 8 bases identical to TRBD2. The germline CDR1 and CDR2 sequences are SGDLS and YYNGEE. The CDR3 extends over 15 amino acids. Trimming at V came to 5 bases and at J to 3 bases, leaving 7 bases not matched to a gene. CDR3 protein: CASSPSGSVKNIQYF. DNA for the CDR3: TGTGCCAGCAGTCCCAGCGGGAGTGTCAAAAACATTCAGTACTTC.

The genes are TRBV7-2 and TRBJ2-4; 12 bases align to TRBD2. The DNA end favors TRBJ2-7, so the J call may be wrong. The CDR3 sequence is 17 residues long. Per the germline V gene, CDR1 is SGHTA and CDR2 is FQGNSA. CDR3 DNA sequence: TGTGCCAGCAGCTCCCCCAGACTAGCGGGAGAACTATACGAGCAGTACTTC. Translated, it gives CASSSPRLAGELYEQYF.

This clonotype has just a few counts. V and J are TRBV6-6 and TRBJ2-7; the match to TRBD2 covers 10 bases. The V gene's germline CDR1 is MNHNY and CDR2 SVGAGI (reference sequence). The V gene end was trimmed by 5 bases and the J gene end by 0 bases; junction bases not matched to a gene: 7. The CDR3 covers 16 residues. The CDR3 DNA reads as TGTGCCAGCAGTCCTCGACTAGCGGGCAACTCCTACGAGCAGTACTTC. As protein: CASSPRLAGNSYEQYF.

The chain has TRBV20-1 and TRBJ1-1, with unresolved D. V was shortened by 5 bases and J by 4 bases, with 20 bases between the two germline ends. CDR3 length: 15 amino acids. Germline-derived CDR1 and CDR2 are DFQATT and SNEGSKA (reference sequence). The CDR3 here is CSAAEPAGGSTEAFF. CDR3 DNA: TGCAGTGCTGCCGAACCGGCGGGCGGGAGCACTGAAGCTTTCTTT.

The CDR3, as DNA: TGTGCCAGCAGCGTAAGTCCTACCGGTTTCTACGAGCAGTACTTC. This encodes CASSVSPTGFYEQYF. The rearrangement links TRBV9 to TRBJ2-7; D is unresolved. Trimming removed 1 base from V and 3 bases from J, with 14 bases in between. CDR1 and CDR2 (germline): SGDLS, YYNGEE. The length of the CDR3 is 15 residues.

The rearrangement joins TRBV10-3 to TRBJ2-3; D remains ambiguous. The CDR3 has 12 amino acids. V lost 8 bases to trimming and J lost 6 bases, with 12 bases between them. Germline loops: CDR1 ENHRY, CDR2 SYGVKD. CDR3 loop: CAISDPWDTQYF. The DNA for the CDR3 is TGTGCCATCTCGGACCCCTGGGATACGCAGTATTTT.

V gene TRBV18 combines with J gene TRBJ2-5, with D hard to call. Per the germline V gene, CDR1 is KGHSH and CDR2 is LQKENI. The CDR3 extends over 12 amino acids. Trimming stripped 3 bases from V and 4 bases from J, with 6 bases between. The CDR3, as DNA: TGTGCCAGCTCACCTTACGCAGAGACCCAGTACTTC. It specifies CASSPYAETQYF.